The next 14 T cell receptor beta chains were all read from a single sample in a study of blood T cell repertoires in COVID-19. Assay: immunoSEQ multiplex PCR; the TCRdb copy retains only in-frame clones and omits some. The sample has 150,000 to 200,000 clones, 88% seen once; the top ten hold more than 25%. Sequencing used peripheral blood. The source of these receptors is a man in his fifties or sixties with acute or convalescent COVID-19.

The V and J genes are TRBV4-2 and TRBJ1-1; TRBD1 matches at 7 bases. Looked up from germline, CDR1 is LGHNA and CDR2 is YNFKEQ. V shed 2 bases, J shed 6 bases, and the junction held 12 bases outside the gene matches. This CDR3 has 16 amino acids. CDR3 protein: CASSQRLTGAVPEAFF. CDR3 bases: TGTGCCAGCAGCCAACGACTCACAGGGGCTGTACCTGAAGCTTTCTTT.

The chain carries TRBV18 and TRBJ1-2; unclear D gene. Trimming left V 3 bases short and J 1 base short, with 6 bases between. The CDR3 loop spans 13 amino acids. In germline, CDR1 is KGHSH, CDR2 LQKENI. The CDR3 nucleotides are TGTGCCAGCTCACCTCAGGATAACTATGGCTACACCTTC. Amino acids: CASSPQDNYGYTF.

V and J are TRBV5-4 and TRBJ2-3; D unresolved. This CDR3 is built from 14 residues. Germline values: CDR1 SGHNT, CDR2 YYREEE (reference sequence). Trimming shortened V by 3 bases and J by 1 base, and 9 bases separated the two germline ends. Written as DNA, the CDR3 is TGTGCCAGCAGCTCCCCTGAGGGCACAGATACGCAGTATTTT. Its translation: CASSSPEGTDTQYF.

The chain employs TRBV29-1 and TRBJ1-4, with a weak D call TRBD1 (6 bases). Deletions cut 2 bases from V and 7 bases from J, with 11 bases between. Germline CDR1 reads SQVTM; CDR2 reads ANQGSEA. This CDR3 comprises 13 residues. CDR3 DNA sequence: TGCAGCGTTGAACGGGGGGCAGGTGAAAAACTGTTTTTT. Translation gives CSVERGAGEKLFF.

CDR3 protein: CASSLAQGDNQPQHF. Here the CDR3 DNA reads TGTGCCAGCAGCTTAGCTCAGGGGGACAATCAGCCCCAGCATTTT. The rearrangement links TRBV7-2 to TRBJ1-5, with 7 bases lining up with TRBD1. The CDR3 runs to 15 residues. Trimming removed 0 bases from V and 3 bases from J; junction bases left unmatched: 2. Germline V lookup: CDR1 SGHTA, CDR2 FQGNSA.

The chain combines TRBV30 with TRBJ1-3, with D perhaps TRBD1 (6 bases). Between the trimmed V and J ends, which lost 3 bases and 3 bases, there was a span of 12 bases. CDR1 and CDR2 from the germline V gene are GTSNPN and SVGIG (reference sequence). The CDR3 runs 14 residues. Here the CDR3 reads CAWRVTGYGNTIYF. CDR3 nucleotides: TGTGCCTGGAGGGTTACAGGGTATGGAAACACCATATATTTT.

V gene TRBV11-2 combines with J gene TRBJ1-4; perhaps TRBD1 as D (6 bases). The germline V and J ends were trimmed by 0 bases and 3 bases, with 8 bases remaining between them. Germline loops: CDR1 SGHAT, CDR2 FQNNGV. The CDR3 extends over 15 amino acids. Written as DNA, the CDR3 is TGTGCCAGCAGCTTAGACAGGGGACCTAATGAAAAACTGTTTTTT. The encoded protein is CASSLDRGPNEKLFF.

The chain combines TRBV11-2 with TRBJ1-1; 8 positions agree with TRBD1. The CDR3 has 16 amino acids. V lost 5 bases and J lost 8; bases outside the gene matches: 16. Germline loops: CDR1 SGHAT, CDR2 FQNNGV. The DNA for the CDR3 is TGTGCCAGCAGCAAGCTCGACGGCAGGGGGCTGGGGGAAGCTTTCTTT. Its protein is CASSKLDGRGLGEAFF.

The rearrangement joins TRBV4-1 to TRBJ1-4; D uncertain. The CDR3 totals 14 residues. Germline values: CDR1 MGHRA, CDR2 YSYEKL. V shed 6 bases and J shed 6 bases, with 14 bases lying between them. CDR3 in DNA: TGCGCCAGCAGTTCCGCGGGATATGATGAAAAACTGTTTTTT. It codes for CASSSAGYDEKLFF.

A remark on this clone: This CDR3 is also generated by other DNA sequences in the sample. This chain links TRBV5-1 with TRBJ2-5; D call uncertain. Germline V lookup: CDR1 SGHRS, CDR2 YFSETQ. V lost 0 bases to trimming and J lost 1 base, with 10 bases between them. The CDR3 extends over 15 amino acids. The DNA for the CDR3 is TGCGCCAGCAGCTTGGCAACGTCAGGCCAAGAGACCCAGTACTTC. Protein product: CASSLATSGQETQYF.

The rearrangement uses TRBV6-6 and TRBJ1-5; 8 positions match TRBD1. This CDR3 comprises 14 residues. Per germline, CDR1 MNHNY and CDR2 SVGAGI (reference sequence). V lost 5 bases and J lost 3; bases outside the gene matches: 3. DNA of the CDR3: TGTGCCAGCAGTCGGACAGGGCTCAATCAGCCCCAGCATTTT. This gives the protein CASSRTGLNQPQHF.

V and J are TRBV11-3 and TRBJ2-1; TRBD2 matches at 12 bases. Germline V gives CDR1 SGHNT, CDR2 YENEEA. The CDR3 sequence is 14 residues long. J was trimmed by 9 bases and V by 3 bases; bases with no gene match: 3. The CDR3 DNA reads TGTGCCAGCAGCTTCTTGACTAGCGGGGGTGAGCAGTTCTTC. Translation: CASSFLTSGGEQFF.

In this sample, this clone turned up once. The chain links TRBV29-1 to TRBJ2-1, with 9 bases that match TRBD2. The junction had 9 bases not matched to a gene; V was cut back by 7 bases and J by 5 bases. Germline lookup yields CDR1 SQVTM and CDR2 ANQGSEA. CDR3 length: 14 amino acids. CDR3 DNA: TGCAGCGCCTTTAGCGGGAGTTTCAACAATGAGCAGTTCTTC. Translation: CSAFSGSFNNEQFF.

This chain connects TRBV12-3 or TRBV12-4 to TRBJ1-5; 7 bases line up with TRBD1. Losses at the gene ends were 6 bases for V and 4 bases for J; bases not matched to a gene: 3. The CDR3 has 13 amino acids. This CDR3 is CASRKQGNQPQHF. The CDR3 DNA reads TGTGCCAGCAGGAAACAGGGGAATCAGCCCCAGCATTTT.